What follows are 25 T cell receptor beta chains derived from one specimen sequenced in a study of early T cells in non-severe SARS-CoV-2 infection. MiXCR was run by TCRdb on the 5' RACE reads, yielding one entry per CDR3 protein. The repertoire holds about 80,000 distinct CDR3 sequences, with about 17% as singletons. Sequencing was carried out using whole blood. The source is an adult who was a healthcare worker with PCR-confirmed SARS-CoV-2 infection or an uninfected control (not recorded which).

The genes are TRBV24-1 and TRBJ1-1; weak D call: TRBD1 (5 bases). The CDR3 runs to 15 residues. V lost 4 bases to trimming and J lost 1 base, with 12 bases between them. Germline V gene data show CDR1 as KGHDR and CDR2 as SFDVKD. The CDR3 spells CATSDRGGTNTEAFF. Here the CDR3 DNA reads TGTGCCACCAGTGACCGGGGAGGGACGAACACTGAAGCTTTCTTT.

This rearrangement joins TRBV24-1 to TRBJ2-1; 9 bases are a match to TRBD1. Trimming cost V 2 bases and J 4 bases; bases outside gene matches: 5. The CDR3 covers 16 residues. The V gene's germline CDR1 is KGHDR and CDR2 SFDVKD. CDR3 amino acids: CATSDYRDRDYNEQFF. CDR3 nucleotide sequence: TGTGCCACCAGTGATTACCGGGACAGGGATTACAATGAGCAGTTCTTC.

The chain employs TRBV29-1 and TRBJ2-3, with a possible D match to TRBD1 (5 bases). Per the germline V gene, CDR1 is SQVTM and CDR2 is ANQGSEA. V lost 1 base to trimming and J lost 5 bases, with 10 bases between them. The length of the CDR3 is 13 residues. The CDR3 DNA sequence: TGCAGCGTTGAAGTTGGGGCTGAAGATACGCAGTATTTT. As protein: CSVEVGAEDTQYF.

This clonotype was found a few times. This chain joins TRBV5-1 and TRBJ2-7, with TRBD2 as a possible D gene (5 bases). Germline-derived CDR1 and CDR2 are SGHRS and YFSETQ. The CDR3 contains 15 residues. With 4 bases removed from V and 3 bases from J, the gap between germline ends came to 17 bases. CDR3 loop: CASSASGEIFYEQYF. The CDR3 nucleotides read TGCGCCAGCAGCGCATCCGGGGAGATCTTCTACGAGCAGTACTTC.

In this sample, this clonotype turned up once. The chain links TRBV27 to TRBJ1-6; D uncertain. The CDR3 runs 14 residues. Trimming removed 3 bases at V and 10 bases at J, with 13 bases between. The germline CDR1 and CDR2 sequences are MNHEY and SMNVEV (reference sequence). In DNA form, the CDR3 reads TGTGCCAGCAGTTTTGAGGGCGCCGGGTCACCCCTCCACTTT. Translating gives CASSFEGAGSPLHF.

Many counts were recorded for this clonotype. V and J are TRBV5-1 and TRBJ2-1, with D possibly TRBD1 on 9 matching bases. V was shortened by 5 bases and J by 7 bases, with 19 bases between the two germline ends. Germline V gives CDR1 SGHRS, CDR2 YFSETQ. CDR3 length equals 15 residues. The CDR3 region is CASSPGGTGPNEQFF. The CDR3 DNA follows: TGCGCCAGCAGTCCGGGAGGGACAGGGCCGAATGAGCAGTTCTTC.

The genes are TRBV23-1 and TRBJ2-5; D remains ambiguous. TRBV23-1 qualifies as an ORF whose function is uncertain. V gave up 0 bases and J gave up 2 bases, with 7 bases separating them. The CDR3 loop spans 14 amino acids. Here the CDR3 DNA reads TGCGCCAGCAGTCAATCGAAACAGCAAGAGACCCAGTACTTC. Translation: CASSQSKQQETQYF.

The V gene is TRBV6-6, the J gene TRBJ1-5; D remains ambiguous. Trimming stripped 5 bases from V and 4 bases from J, with 15 bases between. CDR1 and CDR2 from the germline V gene are MNHNY and SVGAGI (reference sequence). This CDR3 contains 15 residues. CDR3 amino acids: CASSRRPRDNQPQHF. The CDR3 DNA sequence: TGTGCCAGCAGTCGACGACCCAGAGATAATCAGCCCCAGCATTTT.

The chain carries TRBV11-3 and TRBJ2-2; D gene ambiguous. Germline loops: CDR1 SGHNT, CDR2 YENEEA. This CDR3 has 17 amino acids. Trimming removed 0 bases from V and 2 bases from J, with 13 bases in between. The DNA of the CDR3 is TGTGCCAGCAGCTTAGATTCTAGACACCCAAACACCGGGGAGCTGTTTTTT. This sequence encodes CASSLDSRHPNTGELFF.

The sample holds a few counts of this clonotype. The V and J genes are TRBV3-1 and TRBJ2-1, with D perhaps TRBD2 (6 bases). CDR3 size: 14 residues. Germline V CDR1 and CDR2: LGHDT, YNNKEL (reference sequence). Trimming cost V 6 bases and J 8 bases, with 17 bases left between them. The CDR3 reads CASRLASPGHEQFF. The CDR3 DNA is TGTGCCAGCAGGCTAGCGTCCCCGGGTCATGAGCAGTTCTTC.

The sample holds a few counts of this clonotype. The chain couples TRBV7-3 to TRBJ1-1; D unresolved. This CDR3 comprises 16 residues. Germline V lookup: CDR1 SGHTA, CDR2 FQGTGA. Trimming removed 5 bases at V and 0 bases at J, with 16 bases between. The CDR3 sequence: CASSAGQKYMNTEAFF. Written as DNA, the CDR3 is TGTGCCAGCAGCGCAGGCCAGAAGTACATGAACACTGAAGCTTTCTTT.

CDR3 amino acids: CASSREGTPSYNEQFF. DNA of the CDR3: TGTGCCAGCAGTCGGGAGGGAACGCCCTCCTACAATGAGCAGTTCTTC. The V and J genes are TRBV6-5 and TRBJ2-1; 8 nucleotides line up with TRBD2. V shed 5 bases, J shed 0 bases, and the junction held 6 bases outside the gene matches. The CDR3 length is 16 residues. Germline loops: CDR1 MNHEY, CDR2 SVGAGI.

This clonotype came up a few times. V gene TRBV20-1 combines with J gene TRBJ2-7; either TRBD1 or TRBD2 may supply D (5 bases each). The V gene lost 3 bases and the J gene lost 0 bases, with 12 bases spanning the gap. CDR1 and CDR2 from the germline V gene are DFQATT and SNEGSKA (reference sequence). This CDR3 spans 14 amino acids. The CDR3 DNA follows: TGCAGTGCTAGTGCCGCAGGGAGCTCCTACGAGCAGTACTTC. As protein: CSASAAGSSYEQYF.

The V call is TRBV7-9, the J call TRBJ1-1; 7 nucleotides line up with TRBD1. Germline CDR1 SEHNR, CDR2 FQNEAQ (reference sequence). After removal of 5 bases from V and 1 base from J, the junction contained 10 bases not matched to a gene. The CDR3 sequence is 16 residues long. The CDR3 here is CASSPTGEGGNTEAFF. The CDR3 DNA is TGTGCCAGCAGCCCAACAGGGGAGGGAGGGAACACTGAAGCTTTCTTT.

Only a few counts were recorded for this clonotype. This chain joins TRBV18 and TRBJ1-6; D is ambiguous. V lost 2 bases, J lost 0 bases, and 11 bases lay in between. Germline CDR1 KGHSH, CDR2 LQKENI. CDR3 length: 17 amino acids. The CDR3 protein is CASSPVQSSSYNSPLHF. CDR3 sequence (DNA): TGTGCCAGCTCACCAGTACAGAGCAGCTCCTATAATTCACCCCTCCACTTT.

The rearrangement joins TRBV7-9 to TRBJ1-1; D gene unclear. The CDR3 sequence is 14 residues long. CDR1 is SEHNR and CDR2 is FQNEAQ in the germline V gene (reference sequence). V lost 2 bases and J lost 4, with 11 bases in between. Here the CDR3 reads CASSLMERFTEAFF. CDR3 DNA: TGTGCCAGCAGCTTAATGGAACGGTTCACTGAAGCTTTCTTT.

The sample holds a few counts of this clonotype. This sequence joins TRBV9 and TRBJ1-1, with D possibly TRBD1 on 5 matching bases. Trimming shortened V by 4 bases and J by 1 base, and 14 bases separated the two germline ends. Germline V gene data show CDR1 as SGDLS and CDR2 as YYNGEE. There are 15 residues in the CDR3. The CDR3 region is CASSRKQGGNTEAFF. CDR3 DNA: TGTGCCAGCAGCCGTAAGCAGGGCGGGAACACTGAAGCTTTCTTT.

This clonotype has only a few counts. The chain links TRBV6-1 to TRBJ1-1; no clear D gene. Between the trimmed V and J ends, which lost 3 bases and 1 base, there was a span of 18 bases. The CDR3 is 17 amino acids. Germline V gene data show CDR1 as MNHNS and CDR2 as SASEGT. The CDR3 DNA sequence: TGTGCCAGCAGTGACCAGGTCCCGAGCCGATGGAACACTGAAGCTTTCTTT. Amino acids: CASSDQVPSRWNTEAFF.

The J gene is TRBJ2-1, the V gene TRBV7-3, with TRBD2 as a possible D gene (6 bases). V was pared by 5 bases and J by 10 bases, with 21 bases between. CDR3 length: 15 amino acids. Per the germline V gene, CDR1 is SGHTA and CDR2 is FQGTGA. For the CDR3, the DNA is TGTGCCAGCAGCCCAAGTGGCGGGATCACTAAAGAGCAGTTCTTC. This translates into CASSPSGGITKEQFF.

This clonotype was observed a few times. The gene calls are TRBV19 and TRBJ2-1, with a possible D match to TRBD2 (6 bases). This CDR3 is 15 amino acids long. V was shortened by 6 bases and J by 8 bases, with 20 bases between the two germline ends. From germline, CDR1 is LNHDA and CDR2 SQIVND (reference sequence). The CDR3 DNA sequence: TGTGCCAGTAGCCTCGAGCGGGTCCTTCCCCATGAGCAGTTCTTC. Translated: CASSLERVLPHEQFF.

J is TRBJ1-2 and V is TRBV12-3 or TRBV12-4; TRBD1 aligns across 8 bases. The CDR3 spans 11 residues. The junction had 1 base not matched to a gene; V was cut back by 5 bases and J by 8 bases. The CDR3: CASSDRGGYTF. DNA for the CDR3: TGTGCCAGCAGTGACAGGGGCGGCTACACCTTC.

This clonotype has just a few counts. This rearrangement joins TRBV20-1 to TRBJ2-7; 12 bases agree with TRBD2. Per the germline V gene, CDR1 is DFQATT and CDR2 is SNEGSKA (reference sequence). V dropped 6 bases and J dropped 4; count of bases not matched to a gene: 7. The CDR3 covers 14 residues. Written as DNA, the CDR3 is TGCAGTGCGCCACTAGCGGGGGGCGTGTACGAGCAGTACTTC. Translated: CSAPLAGGVYEQYF.

This clonotype was counted at least ten times. The V gene is TRBV10-3, the J gene TRBJ2-7; D unresolved. This CDR3 is built from 11 residues. Trimming removed 6 bases from V and 1 base from J, with 4 bases in between. CDR1 and CDR2 from the germline V gene are ENHRY and SYGVKD. The CDR3: CAISISYEQYF. DNA for the CDR3: TGTGCCATCAGCATATCCTACGAGCAGTACTTC.

This clonotype was counted only a few times. The genes are TRBV11-2 and TRBJ2-2; D call uncertain. Germline CDR1 and CDR2: SGHAT and FQNNGV. V dropped 3 bases and J dropped 10 bases, with 6 bases sitting between them. The CDR3 extends over 11 amino acids. The CDR3 sequence: CASSFGSELFF. The CDR3 DNA follows: TGTGCCAGCAGCTTTGGCTCGGAGCTGTTTTTT.

This clonotype was found a few times. The chain has TRBV7-6 and TRBJ2-2; D is tentatively TRBD1 or TRBD2 (5 bases each). CDR3 length: 16 amino acids. The V gene lost 4 bases and the J gene lost 2 bases, with 14 bases spanning the gap. Germline lookup yields CDR1 SGHVS and CDR2 FNYEAQ. The chain's CDR3 is CASSSLEGPNTGELFF. CDR3 DNA: TGTGCCAGCAGCTCCCTCGAGGGACCAAACACCGGGGAGCTGTTTTTT.